Sequencing of this TCR beta chain was carried out in a study of radiation and T cells in renal cell carcinoma. Described time point: blood 4 weeks post-SBRT, at nephrectomy. Stated treatment: 15 Gy SBRT to primary tumor, nephrectomy 4 weeks later. Profiled with immunoSEQ multiplex PCR; TCRdb holds only in-frame clones, not every one. The profile covers 60,000 to 95,000 clones, with 70% to 90% appearing a single time and approximately 2.4% taken by the ten largest. The germline V gene encodes CDR1 MDHEN and CDR2 SYDVKM. This CDR3 comprises 15 residues. V was pared by 1 base and J by 4 bases, with 11 bases between.

The sequence came from a woman aged 55-69 years with renal cell carcinoma. The chain carries TRBV28 and TRBJ1-3, with TRBD1 as a possible D gene (5 bases). The sequenced sample was blood, obtained from a patient whose treatment included radiotherapy and nephrectomy. The CDR3 DNA sequence: TGTGCCAGCAGTTTATCCGGGGGTTCAGGAAACACCATATATTTT. Protein: CASSLSGGSGNTIYF. Variable domain in full (rest from reference TRBV28 and TRBJ1-3): DVKVTQSSRYLVKRTGEKVFLECVQDMDHENMFWYRQDPGLGLRLIYFSYDVKMKEKGDIPEGYSVSREKKERFSLILESASTNQTSMYLCASSLSGGSGNTIYFGEGSWLTVV.